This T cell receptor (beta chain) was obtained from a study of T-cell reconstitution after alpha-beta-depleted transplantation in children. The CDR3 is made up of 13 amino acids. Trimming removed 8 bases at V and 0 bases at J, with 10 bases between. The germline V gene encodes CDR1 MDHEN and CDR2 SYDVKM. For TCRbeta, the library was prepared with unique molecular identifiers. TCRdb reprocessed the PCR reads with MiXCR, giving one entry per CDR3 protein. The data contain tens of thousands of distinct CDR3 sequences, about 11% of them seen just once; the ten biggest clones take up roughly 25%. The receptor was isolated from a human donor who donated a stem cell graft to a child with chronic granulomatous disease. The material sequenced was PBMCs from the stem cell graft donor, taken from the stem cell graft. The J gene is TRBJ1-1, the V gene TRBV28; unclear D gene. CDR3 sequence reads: CASYTFMNTEAFF. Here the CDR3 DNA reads TGTGCCAGCTACACGTTCATGAACACTGAAGCTTTCTTT.